The present TCR beta chain was sequenced within a study of blood T cell repertoires in COVID-19. Assay used: immunoSEQ multiplex PCR; TCRdb lists only in-frame clones, some missing. Of some 93,000 clones listed, 79% were seen once; the top ten hold approximately 24%. The specimen sequenced was peripheral blood. This receptor was obtained from a human donor in a cohort sampled during active COVID-19.

As DNA, the CDR3 is TGTGCCACCAGTGATCGGGTCAGCTACGAGCAGTACTTC. Translating gives CATSDRVSYEQYF. This sequence joins TRBV24-1 and TRBJ2-7; no clear D gene. Germline assignment: CDR1 KGHDR and CDR2 SFDVKD. V was shortened by 3 bases and J by 3 bases, with 8 bases between the two germline ends. CDR3 length: 13 residues.